These 21 T cell receptor beta chains were all obtained from the same sample, sequenced in a study of TIL therapy for anti-PD-1-resistant metastatic lung cancer. Noted time point: pre-treatment sample, taken before nivolumab and TIL therapy. This was the immunoSEQ v3 assay. Measured with immunoSEQ multiplex PCR; TCRdb has only the in-frame clones, and not every one. This sample has roughly 16,000 clones, with roughly 88% found just once. The sample here was blood, taken at baseline. The receptors stem from a person aged 25 to 80 with non-small cell lung cancer.

This clone was found a few times. The chain employs TRBV7-2 and TRBJ1-5; tentatively, D is TRBD1 (5 bases). The CDR3 covers 14 residues. Trimming shortened V by 3 bases and J by 7 bases, and 13 bases separated the two germline ends. Per germline, CDR1 SGHTA and CDR2 FQGNSA. The CDR3 sequence is CASSFDGRGQPQHF. The CDR3 coding sequence is TGTGCCAGCAGCTTCGACGGCCGGGGGCAGCCCCAGCATTTT.

The rearrangement links TRBV10-1 to TRBJ1-3; D uncertain. The length of the CDR3 is 15 residues. Germline V gene data show CDR1 as WNHNN and CDR2 as SYGVQD (reference sequence). Trimming shortened V by 1 base and J by 4 bases, and 11 bases separated the two germline ends. The CDR3 coding sequence is TGCGCCAGCAGTGAGTATTTTTGCTGCGGAAACACCATATATTTT. This encodes CASSEYFCCGNTIYF.

J is TRBJ1-3 and V is TRBV9; 10 positions match TRBD1. Germline V gene data show CDR1 as SGDLS and CDR2 as YYNGEE. The V and J ends lost 4 bases and 0 bases, in that order; junction bases with no gene match: 4. This CDR3 region has 16 residues. The CDR3 region is CASSKRTGGSGNTIYF. CDR3 coding DNA: TGTGCCAGCAGCAAAAGGACAGGGGGCTCTGGAAACACCATATATTTT.

The genes are TRBV5-1 and TRBJ2-1; D remains ambiguous. Trimming shortened V by 4 bases and J by 3 bases, and 17 bases separated the two germline ends. Germline assignment: CDR1 SGHRS and CDR2 YFSETQ. The CDR3 is made up of 16 amino acids. The CDR3, as DNA: TGCGCCAGCAGCCCCTCCGGTGGGAACGACTACAATGAGCAGTTCTTC. Protein product: CASSPSGGNDYNEQFF.

V gene TRBV9 combines with J gene TRBJ1-2, with 9 nucleotides matching TRBD1. CDR3 size: 17 residues. Germline-derived CDR1 and CDR2 are SGDLS and YYNGEE. V shed 4 bases, J shed 2 bases, and the junction held 12 bases outside the gene matches. The chain's CDR3 is CASSFGQGPSPNYGYTF. In nucleotides, the CDR3 is TGTGCCAGCAGCTTCGGACAGGGGCCGTCTCCAAACTATGGCTACACCTTC.

The V call is TRBV11-3, the J call TRBJ1-1; 7 nucleotides match TRBD1. The germline V gene has CDR1 SGHNT and CDR2 YENEEA. The CDR3 consists of 13 residues. The V gene end was trimmed by 5 bases and the J gene end by 4 bases; junction bases not matched to a gene: 4. CDR3 in DNA: TGTGCCAGCAGCCTGACAGGGCTCACTGAAGCTTTCTTT. It codes for CASSLTGLTEAFF.

This chain joins TRBV2 and TRBJ1-2, with D uncertain. The CDR3 is 14 residues long. The germline V gene has CDR1 SNHLY and CDR2 FYNNEI. V was trimmed by 2 bases and J by 2 bases, leaving 9 bases between them. In nucleotides, the CDR3 is TGTGCCAGCAGTGAAAGTAGGGCCAACTATGGCTACACCTTC. It yields the protein CASSESRANYGYTF.

The chain has TRBV11-2 and TRBJ2-5; maybe TRBD2 (5 bases). The CDR3 is made up of 15 amino acids. CDR1 is SGHAT and CDR2 is FQNNGV in the germline V gene. V was shortened by 3 bases and J by 3 bases, with 14 bases between the two germline ends. The CDR3 region is CASSLGVGREETQYF. CDR3 in DNA: TGTGCCAGCAGCTTGGGAGTAGGAAGGGAAGAGACCCAGTACTTC.

V usage is TRBV5-1 and J usage is TRBJ1-6; TRBD1 agrees at 7 bases. V shed 0 bases and J 6 bases; nucleotides not matched to a gene: 0. The CDR3 is made up of 14 amino acids. Germline values: CDR1 SGHRS, CDR2 YFSETQ. For the CDR3, the DNA is TGCGCCAGCAGCTTGGGGGACAGTAATTCACCCCTCCACTTT. Protein: CASSLGDSNSPLHF. Based on the CDR3 plus reference TRBV5-1 and TRBJ1-6, the full variable domain is KAGVTQTPRYLIKTRGQQVTLSCSPISGHRSVSWYQQTPGQGLQFLFEYFSETQRNKGNFPGRFSGRQFSNSRSEMNVSTLELGDSALYLCASSLGDSNSPLHFGNGTRLTVT.

The CDR3 bases are TGTGCCAGTAGTATGAGGGGAGAGACCCAGTACTTC. It codes for CASSMRGETQYF. V gene TRBV19 combines with J gene TRBJ2-5; D tentatively reads TRBD1 or TRBD2 (5 bases each). This CDR3 has 12 amino acids. The ends were cut back, 3 bases at V and 4 bases at J, with 6 bases in the middle. Germline V lookup: CDR1 LNHDA, CDR2 SQIVND (reference sequence).

This clone showed up just a few times. The chain recombines TRBV4-3 with TRBJ2-7; 7 nucleotides line up with TRBD2. This CDR3 has 13 amino acids. The junction had 2 bases not matched to a gene; V was cut back by 0 bases and J by 6 bases. Germline values: CDR1 LGHNA, CDR2 YSLEER. The CDR3 loop reads CASSQDWEGEQYF. As DNA, the CDR3 is TGCGCCAGCAGCCAAGATTGGGAGGGCGAGCAGTACTTC.

The chain employs TRBV7-8 and TRBJ1-4; D unclear. V was shortened by 2 bases and J by 0 bases, with 4 bases between the two germline ends. This CDR3 is built from 14 residues. CDR1 and CDR2 from the germline V gene are SGHVS and FQNEAQ. The CDR3 sequence is CASSLTPTNEKLFF. For the CDR3, the DNA is TGTGCCAGCAGCTTAACGCCAACTAATGAAAAACTGTTTTTT.

V gene TRBV5-1 combines with J gene TRBJ2-1; 7 bases map to TRBD1. The CDR3 has 14 residues. Trimming took 5 bases from V and 7 from J; bases not matched to a gene: 9. Germline values: CDR1 SGHRS, CDR2 YFSETQ. The DNA of the CDR3 is TGCGCCAGCAGAACGGGACAGTCTTATAATGAGCAGTTCTTC. Translation: CASRTGQSYNEQFF.

The V call is TRBV2, the J call TRBJ2-5; no reliable D call. Germline CDR1 and CDR2: SNHLY and FYNNEI. This CDR3 region has 14 residues. V was trimmed by 5 bases and J by 0 bases, leaving 10 bases between them. The CDR3 bases are TGTGCCAGCAGTCCAAACGCGTACCAAGAGACCCAGTACTTC. It encodes CASSPNAYQETQYF.

The V gene is TRBV4-3, the J gene TRBJ2-4; possibly TRBD2 for D (5 bases). There are 15 residues in the CDR3. V lost 0 bases and J lost 6, with 12 bases in between. Per germline, CDR1 LGHNA and CDR2 YSLEER. CDR3 in amino acids: CASSQEGGRGNIQYF. CDR3 coding DNA: TGCGCCAGCAGCCAAGAAGGCGGGCGAGGAAACATTCAGTACTTC.

This clone was seen only a few times. The chain combines TRBV7-9 with TRBJ2-7; TRBD1 might be the D (6 bases). From germline, CDR1 is SEHNR and CDR2 FQNEAQ (reference sequence). The CDR3 covers 16 residues. V lost 5 bases, J lost 0 bases, and 17 bases lay in between. This CDR3 is CASSPLLRGSSYEQYF. The CDR3 nucleotides read TGTGCCAGCAGCCCACTTCTTAGGGGGAGCTCCTACGAGCAGTACTTC.

J is TRBJ2-1 and V is TRBV18, with D perhaps given as TRBD1 or TRBD2 (5 bases each). Between the trimmed V and J ends, which lost 2 bases and 10 bases, there was a span of 12 bases. There are 13 residues in the CDR3. Per the germline V gene, CDR1 is KGHSH and CDR2 is LQKENI. The CDR3 DNA reads TGTGCCAGCTCACCAACGAGGGGTGACGAGCAGTTCTTC. It codes for CASSPTRGDEQFF.

The genes are TRBV7-9 and TRBJ2-5, with D perhaps TRBD1 or TRBD2 (5 bases each). Germline V gives CDR1 SEHNR, CDR2 FQNEAQ (reference sequence). V was shortened by 4 bases and J by 5 bases, with 14 bases between the two germline ends. The CDR3 spans 14 residues. CDR3 residues: CASSYGTAPETQYF. The CDR3 coding sequence is TGTGCCAGCAGCTACGGGACCGCCCCCGAGACCCAGTACTTC.

The chain employs TRBV6-5 and TRBJ1-1; weak D call: TRBD1 (5 bases). The CDR3 runs to 15 residues. Germline lookup yields CDR1 MNHEY and CDR2 SVGAGI. V lost 2 bases, J lost 7 bases, and 17 bases lay in between. CDR3 bases: TGTGCCAGCAGTTACCGCCCCTGGGGCGGGGATGAAGCTTTCTTT. Translated, it gives CASSYRPWGGDEAFF.

This chain uses TRBV2 with TRBJ2-7; the D gene is possibly TRBD1 (5 bases). The CDR3 consists of 13 residues. The ends were cut back, 6 bases at V and 3 bases at J, with 12 bases in the middle. From germline, CDR1 is SNHLY and CDR2 FYNNEI. DNA for the CDR3: TGTGCCAGCAGGTCGACAGCTAGCTACGAGCAGTACTTC. Its translation is CASRSTASYEQYF.

The rearrangement joins TRBV5-1 to TRBJ1-2; TRBD1 is a possible D gene (5 bases). CDR3 size: 15 residues. Germline V gene lookup returns CDR1 SGHRS and CDR2 YFSETQ. V gave up 0 bases and J gave up 3 bases, with 12 bases separating them. The CDR3 loop is CASSLEGQGYYGYTF. The CDR3 nucleotides read TGCGCCAGCAGCTTGGAGGGTCAGGGTTACTATGGCTACACCTTC.